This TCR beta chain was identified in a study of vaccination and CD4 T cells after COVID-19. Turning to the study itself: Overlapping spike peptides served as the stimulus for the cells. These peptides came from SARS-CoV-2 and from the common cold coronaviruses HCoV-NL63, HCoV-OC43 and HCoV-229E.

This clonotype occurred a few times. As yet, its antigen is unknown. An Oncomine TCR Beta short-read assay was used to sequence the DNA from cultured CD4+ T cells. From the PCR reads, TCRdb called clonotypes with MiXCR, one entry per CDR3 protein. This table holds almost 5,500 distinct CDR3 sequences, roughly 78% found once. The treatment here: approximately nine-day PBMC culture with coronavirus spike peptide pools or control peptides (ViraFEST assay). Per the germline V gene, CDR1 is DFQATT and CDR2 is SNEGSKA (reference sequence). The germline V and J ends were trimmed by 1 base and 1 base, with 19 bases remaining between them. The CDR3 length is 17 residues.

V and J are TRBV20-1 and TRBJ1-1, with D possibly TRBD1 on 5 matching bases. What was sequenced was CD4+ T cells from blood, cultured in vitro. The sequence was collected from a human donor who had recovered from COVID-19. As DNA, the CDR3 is TGCAGTGCTAGAGTCCAGGTGGAGCAGGGAAGGAACACTGAAGCTTTCTTT. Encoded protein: CSARVQVEQGRNTEAFF.